Sequencing of this TCR beta chain was carried out in a study of T cell changes during pregnancy in multiple sclerosis. CDR3 size: 14 residues. The data were produced by immunoSEQ multiplex PCR, yet TCRdb's version contains in-frame clones alone and is incomplete. This sample yields more than 65,000 clones, of which around 85% are seen a single time; approximately 3.3% belongs to the top ten. The TCR was taken from a female donor with multiple sclerosis, enrolled in a pregnancy study. Sequenced here: peripheral blood, sampled before pregnancy. This sequence joins TRBV21-1 and TRBJ2-1; TRBD2, as called in the table, went unchecked against the DNA. TRBV21-1 corresponds to a pseudogene. In nucleotides, the CDR3 is TGTGCCAGCAGTACCAGCGGGAGGCCCAATGAGCAGTTCTTC. The encoded protein is CASSTSGRPNEQFF.